A single sample gave rise to the 15 T cell receptor beta chains below, sequenced in a study of blood T cell repertoires in COVID-19. TCRdb's copy holds only in-frame clones and misses some; the assay was immunoSEQ multiplex PCR. The sample contains 200,000 to 250,000 clones, 82% of which appear only once. The sample consisted of peripheral blood. Receptors were obtained from an elderly woman with COVID-19, enrolled during active disease.

The chain uses TRBV11-2 and TRBJ1-4; 7 nucleotides match TRBD1. Per the germline V gene, CDR1 is SGHAT and CDR2 is FQNNGV. The CDR3 spans 14 residues. V lost 5 bases to trimming and J lost 8 bases; unmatched junction nucleotides: 8. This chain's CDR3 is CASSGRGRREKLFF. CDR3 DNA sequence: TGTGCCAGCAGCGGAAGGGGGCGTCGGGAAAAACTGTTTTTT.

Written as DNA, the CDR3 is TGTGCCAGCAGCTTGTCCGAGACAGGGTTGAAGACCCAGTACTTC. It yields the protein CASSLSETGLKTQYF. The V and J genes are TRBV5-8 and TRBJ2-5; the match to TRBD1 covers 7 bases. The germline V gene encodes CDR1 SGHTS and CDR2 YDEGEE. V trimming: 1 base; J trimming: 6 bases; junction bases outside the gene matches: 9. CDR3 length: 15 residues.

The chain recombines TRBV7-8 with TRBJ2-7; 10 nucleotides align to TRBD1. The CDR3 spans 15 residues. Germline-derived CDR1 and CDR2 are SGHVS and FQNEAQ. V gave up 5 bases and J gave up 4 bases; unmatched junction bases: 8. The chain's CDR3 is CASSKGQGNPYEQYF. CDR3 in DNA: TGTGCCAGCAGCAAGGGACAGGGGAATCCATACGAGCAGTACTTC. Using reference TRBV7-8 and TRBJ2-7 for the parts outside the CDR3, the full variable domain is GAGVSQSPRYKVAKRGQDVALRCDPISGHVSLFWYQQALGQGPEFLTYFQNEAQLDKSGLPSDRFFAERPEGSVSTLKIQRTQQEDSAVYLCASSKGQGNPYEQYFGPGTRLTVT.

V gene TRBV2 combines with J gene TRBJ1-1; D possibly corresponds to TRBD1 (5 bases). Germline V lookup: CDR1 SNHLY, CDR2 FYNNEI. Trimming cost V 8 bases and J 1 base, with 5 bases left between them. The CDR3 runs to 11 residues. CDR3: CASQGNTEAFF. In nucleotides, the CDR3 is TGTGCCAGCCAGGGGAACACTGAAGCTTTCTTT.

The chain has TRBV2 and TRBJ2-5, with a weak D call TRBD1 (5 bases). This CDR3 has 14 amino acids. Germline CDR1 and CDR2: SNHLY and FYNNEI. The V end was cut by 6 bases, the J end by 4 bases, with 15 bases between. CDR3 DNA: TGTGCCAGCAGGGGCGCAGGGATGGGAGAGACCCAGTACTTC. It specifies CASRGAGMGETQYF.

The chain employs TRBV15 and TRBJ1-1, with a possible D match to TRBD1 (5 bases). V lost 7 bases to trimming and J lost 4 bases, with 13 bases between them. This CDR3 is 13 amino acids long. Per the germline V gene, CDR1 is LNHNV and CDR2 is YYDKDF (reference sequence). The CDR3 loop is CATTNPGRTEAFF. CDR3 nucleotide sequence: TGTGCCACCACCAACCCAGGGCGCACTGAAGCTTTCTTT.

The rearrangement links TRBV19 to TRBJ2-7, with D perhaps matching TRBD1 (6 bases). This CDR3 region has 15 residues. Trimming left V 5 bases short and J 5 bases short, with 19 bases between. Looked up from germline, CDR1 is LNHDA and CDR2 is SQIVND (reference sequence). The CDR3 sequence is CASSQGLKIRNEQYF. CDR3 DNA: TGTGCCAGTAGTCAGGGGCTGAAAATTCGGAACGAGCAGTACTTC. Based on the CDR3 plus reference TRBV19 and TRBJ2-7, the full variable domain is DGGITQSPKYLFRKEGQNVTLSCEQNLNHDAMYWYRQDPGQGLRLIYYSQIVNDFQKGDIAEGYSVSREKKESFPLTVTSAQKNPTAFYLCASSQGLKIRNEQYFGPGTRLTVT.

This chain connects TRBV5-1 to TRBJ2-7, with 9 bases that match TRBD1. With 3 bases clipped from V and 3 bases from J, the junction kept 4 bases outside the gene matches. The CDR3 loop spans 14 amino acids. Germline V CDR1 and CDR2: SGHRS, YFSETQ. CDR3 residues: CASSSGQGGYEQYF. DNA for the CDR3: TGCGCCAGCAGCTCGGGACAGGGAGGCTACGAGCAGTACTTC.

The chain employs TRBV5-6 and TRBJ2-3, with D hard to call. This CDR3 comprises 12 residues. CDR1 and CDR2 from the germline V gene are SGHDT and YYEEEE. Trimming left V 3 bases short and J 6 bases short, with 8 bases between. This CDR3 reads CASSYIVDTQYF. Here the CDR3 DNA reads TGTGCCAGCAGCTATATAGTGGATACGCAGTATTTT.

This clone was seen a handful of times. V usage is TRBV5-1 and J usage is TRBJ2-5, with D unclear. V dropped 5 bases and J dropped 5 bases, with 13 bases sitting between them. The CDR3 covers 13 residues. Germline V gene lookup returns CDR1 SGHRS and CDR2 YFSETQ. The CDR3 bases are TGCGCCAGCAGTCCGGGTCCTGGGGAGACCCAGTACTTC. This translates into CASSPGPGETQYF.

The CDR3 loop reads CASSLDGQGPSYTF. The DNA for the CDR3 is TGTGCCAGCAGCCTCGACGGACAGGGTCCAAGCTACACCTTC. The gene calls are TRBV7-9 and TRBJ1-2, with 8 bases lining up with TRBD1. This CDR3 spans 14 amino acids. Germline V lookup: CDR1 SEHNR, CDR2 FQNEAQ (reference sequence). Unmatched junction bases numbered 11, after V lost 5 bases and J lost 9 bases. The entire variable domain, with the rest obtained from reference TRBV7-9 and TRBJ1-2, is as follows: DTGVSQNPRHKITKRGQNVTFRCDPISEHNRLYWYRQTLGQGPEFLTYFQNEAQLEKSRLLSDRFSAERPKGSFSTLEIQRTEQGDSAMYLCASSLDGQGPSYTFGSGTRLTVV.

The chain recombines TRBV6-5 with TRBJ2-7; TRBD2 agrees at 7 bases. This CDR3 has 12 amino acids. V was pared by 7 bases and J by 4 bases, with 4 bases of the junction left unmatched. Germline V gene sequence: CDR1 MNHEY, CDR2 SVGAGI. The chain's CDR3 is CASTREPYEQYF. The CDR3 coding sequence is TGTGCCAGCACGCGGGAGCCTTACGAGCAGTACTTC.

This clone turned up a few times. This chain uses TRBV6-6 with TRBJ2-7, with 9 bases identical to TRBD2. The germline gives CDR1 MNHNY, CDR2 SVGAGI (reference sequence). The CDR3 runs 14 residues. The V and J ends lost 4 bases and 3 bases, in that order; junction bases with no gene match: 4. CDR3 nucleotides: TGTGCCAGCAGTTCCGGGACTAGCATCTACGAGCAGTACTTC. Translation: CASSSGTSIYEQYF.

V gene TRBV5-5 combines with J gene TRBJ1-3; D is unresolved. Per germline, CDR1 SGHKS and CDR2 YYEKEE (reference sequence). The V gene lost 0 bases and the J gene lost 3 bases, with 7 bases spanning the gap. The CDR3 length is 14 residues. The CDR3 is CASSLGGDGNTIYF. In DNA, the CDR3 is TGTGCCAGCAGCTTGGGGGGAGATGGAAACACCATATATTTT.

The CDR3 region is CASSYVRGGVQTQYF. CDR3 in DNA: TGTGCCAGCAGTTACGTTCGGGGGGGCGTCCAGACCCAGTACTTC. The chain combines TRBV6-6 with TRBJ2-5; 8 nucleotides agree with TRBD2. Germline V gene data show CDR1 as MNHNY and CDR2 as SVGAGI (reference sequence). The CDR3 covers 15 residues. Trimming cost V 2 bases and J 6 bases; bases outside gene matches: 8.